The 5 T cell receptor beta chains reported below all come from one sample, sequenced in a study of post-analysis software for immune sequencing data. General study results and limits: When patients were compared with controls, 4 or 5 TRBV segments were more frequent, TRBV5-6, TRBV5-1 and TRBV20-1 among them.

Their cognate antigens are unknown. cDNA libraries for TCR beta contained unique molecular identifiers. Each CDR3 protein is one row after TCRdb ran MiXCR on the PCR reads. There are 380,000 or so distinct CDR3 sequences in the sample; roughly 30% occur only once, and around 15% lies in the top ten. Sequencing was done on a sample of blood. Source of these receptors: a girl aged 10 to 17 with multiple sclerosis.

The rearrangement uses TRBV15 and TRBJ2-1; D is unclear. The end of the DNA aligns better with TRBJ2-7, so the J call may be wrong. Germline V gives CDR1 LNHNV, CDR2 YYDKDF (reference sequence). There are 15 residues in the CDR3. The CDR3 reads CATSRDLFPVDEQYF. The DNA of the CDR3 is TGTGCCACCAGCAGAGATCTCTTCCCAGTCGACGAGCAGTACTTC.

V usage is TRBV5-1 and J usage is TRBJ1-1; D ambiguous. V was cut by 4 bases and J by 1 base, with 14 bases left in between. Germline loops: CDR1 SGHRS, CDR2 YFSETQ. The length of the CDR3 is 15 residues. This chain's CDR3 is CASSPDLRRNTEAFF. For the CDR3, the DNA is TGCGCCAGCAGCCCGGATCTCCGGAGGAACACTGAAGCTTTCTTT.

This clonotype was seen ten or more times. In DNA form, the CDR3 reads TGCAGCGTTGAGGGGACCGGAGGGTGGGGCACAGATACGCAGTATTTT. Residues: CSVEGTGGWGTDTQYF. The J gene is TRBJ2-3, the V gene TRBV29-1, with D perhaps matching TRBD2 (6 bases). Germline CDR1 is SQVTM and CDR2 is ANQGSEA. CDR3 length: 16 amino acids. V was shortened by 3 bases and J by 1 base, with 17 bases between the two germline ends.

This CDR3 is CASRLAGVDTDTQYF. The CDR3 DNA follows: TGTGCCAGCAGGCTAGCGGGCGTCGACACAGATACGCAGTATTTT. The V and J genes are TRBV7-2 and TRBJ2-3, with 8 bases lining up with TRBD2. V dropped 6 bases and J dropped 2; count of bases not matched to a gene: 7. Germline CDR1 is SGHTA and CDR2 is FQGNSA. The CDR3 length is 15 residues.

V and J are TRBV7-9 and TRBJ2-1, with D possibly matching TRBD2 (6 bases). V lost 6 bases and J lost 6, with 15 bases in between. This CDR3 spans 14 amino acids. Germline lookup yields CDR1 SEHNR and CDR2 FQNEAQ (reference sequence). CDR3 in amino acids: CASSTRDLTNEQFF. The DNA of the CDR3 is TGTGCCAGCAGTACCCGGGACTTAACCAATGAGCAGTTCTTC.